A selection of T cell receptor beta chains follows, all from one sample in a study of post-analysis software for immune sequencing data. One entry per CDR3 protein, called by TCRdb with MiXCR from the PCR reads. The sample lists more than 450,000 distinct CDR3 sequences, roughly 34% occurring once. The sequenced sample was blood. The receptors were gathered from a girl aged 2 to 17 with multiple sclerosis. Both conserved end residues are part of each CDR3. The D gene is left open where the match is weak. Clone size is not always given. Where it is, it says once, few, many or a class for expanded clones.

V	J	D	size	CDR3	DNA
TRBV5-6	TRBJ2-7	TRBD1	few	CASSKGQGVRAYEQYF	TGTGCCAGCAGCAAGGGACAGGGGGTCAGGGCCTACGAGCAGTACTTC
TRBV28	TRBJ2-3	.	.	CASSFSNQGHTQYF	TGTGCCAGCAGTTTCTCGAATCAGGGACATACGCAGTATTTT
TRBV20-1	TRBJ2-6	.	.	CSARSGGANVLTF	TGCAGTGCTAGGTCCGGAGGGGCCAACGTCCTGACTTTC
TRBV9	TRBJ2-1	TRBD1	few	CASNKGQGNEQFF	TGTGCCAGCAACAAGGGACAGGGGAATGAGCAGTTCTTC
TRBV7-3	TRBJ2-1	.	.	CASSLHQGNEQFF	TGTGCCAGCAGCTTACACCAGGGGAATGAGCAGTTCTTC
TRBV5-5	TRBJ2-7	.	.	CASSLVDGEGYEQYF	TGTGCCAGCAGCTTGGTAGACGGGGAAGGATACGAGCAGTACTTC
TRBV21-1	TRBJ2-1	.	few	CASSGTSGGYNEQFF	TGTGCCAGCAGTGGGACTAGCGGGGGGTACAATGAGCAGTTCTTC
TRBV2	TRBJ2-6	.	few	CASSESGSSGANVLTF	TGTGCCAGCAGTGAATCGGGCAGCTCTGGGGCCAACGTCCTGACTTTC
TRBV2	TRBJ2-3	.	.	CASSDSVAADTQYF	TGTGCCAGCAGTGATTCGGTTGCGGCAGATACGCAGTATTTT
TRBV5-1	TRBJ2-1	.	few	CASSLGLGNEQFF	TGCGCCAGCAGCTTGGGCCTCGGGAATGAGCAGTTCTTC
TRBV11-2	TRBJ2-7	.	.	CASSPGDFINYEQYF	TGTGCCAGCAGCCCTGGGGACTTCATAAACTACGAGCAGTACTTC
TRBV20-1	TRBJ2-5	.	few	CSANLRGYQETQYF	TGCAGTGCTAATCTTCGAGGTTACCAAGAGACCCAGTACTTC
TRBV6-5	TRBJ1-1	TRBD1	.	CASSSPTGGPNTEAFF	TGTGCCAGCAGTTCTCCGACAGGGGGCCCGAACACTGAAGCTTTCTTT
TRBV10-2	TRBJ2-2	TRBD1	.	CASSAGQGTGELFF	TGCGCCAGCAGTGCCGGACAGGGCACCGGGGAGCTGTTTTTT
TRBV10-3	TRBJ2-5	TRBD2	.	CAIRGSGGNYEQYF	TGTGCCATCCGTGGCAGCGGGGGGAATTATGAGCAGTACTTC
TRBV4-1	TRBJ2-1	TRBD1	.	CASSHITGTGAYNEQFF	TGCGCCAGCAGCCACATCACCGGGACAGGGGCCTACAATGAGCAGTTCTTC
TRBV12-3/TRBV12-4	TRBJ2-5	.	many	CASSTGERETQYF	TGTGCCAGCAGCACTGGGGAGCGGGAGACCCAGTACTTC
TRBV5-1	TRBJ2-7	.	few	CASSPEVKSYEQYF	TGCGCCAGCAGTCCGGAGGTTAAATCCTACGAGCAGTACTTC
TRBV6-5	TRBJ1-2	.	few	CASSYARTGYGYTF	TGTGCCAGCAGTTACGCCCGGACGGGCTATGGCTACACCTTC
TRBV5-1	TRBJ2-3	.	.	CASSGGTVTDTQYF	TGCGCCAGCAGCGGCGGGACAGTCACAGATACGCAGTATTTT
TRBV18	TRBJ2-3	.	few	CASSETAKDTQYF	TGTGCCAGCTCGGAGACCGCAAAAGATACGCAGTATTTT
TRBV20-1	TRBJ2-7	.	many	CSASVVLGVYDEQYF	TGCAGTGCTTCGGTGGTGTTGGGGGTATACGACGAGCAGTACTTC
TRBV9	TRBJ1-1	.	.	CASSVARAGMNTEAFF	TGTGCCAGCAGCGTAGCTAGGGCGGGCATGAACACTGAAGCTTTCTTT
TRBV5-5	TRBJ1-4	.	.	CASSLRGVGSATNEKLFF	TGTGCCAGCAGCTTGCGTGGGGTCGGCAGTGCAACTAATGAAAAACTGTTTTTT
TRBV20-1	TRBJ2-3	TRBD2	once	CSAGGLAGPTDTQYF	TGCAGTGCTGGAGGACTAGCGGGACCCACAGATACGCAGTATTTT
TRBV13	TRBJ1-2	.	.	CASSWTWDDYGCTF	TGTGCCAGCAGCTGGACATGGGACGACTATGGCTGCACCTTC
TRBV6-2/TRBV6-3	TRBJ1-1	.	few	CASSVSRTEAFF	TGTGCCAGCAGTGTAAGTCGCACTGAAGCTTTCTTT
TRBV5-1	TRBJ1-6	TRBD1	.	CASSPGQINSPLHF	TGCGCCAGCAGCCCGGGACAGATTAATTCACCCCTCCACTTT
TRBV12-5	TRBJ2-1	.	.	CASGFAPGPVGYNEQFF	TGTGCTAGTGGTTTCGCCCCGGGCCCAGTTGGCTACAATGAGCAGTTCTTC